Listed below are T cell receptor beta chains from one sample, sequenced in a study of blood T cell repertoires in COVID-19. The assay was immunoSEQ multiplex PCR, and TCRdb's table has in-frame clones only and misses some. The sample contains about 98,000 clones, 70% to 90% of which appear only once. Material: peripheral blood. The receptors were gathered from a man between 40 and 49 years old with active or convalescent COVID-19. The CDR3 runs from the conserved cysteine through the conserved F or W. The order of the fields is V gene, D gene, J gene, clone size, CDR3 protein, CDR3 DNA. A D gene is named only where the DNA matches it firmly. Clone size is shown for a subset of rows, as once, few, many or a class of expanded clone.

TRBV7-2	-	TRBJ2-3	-	CASSLPGITDTQYF	TGTGCCAGCAGCTTACCCGGGATAACAGATACGCAGTATTTT
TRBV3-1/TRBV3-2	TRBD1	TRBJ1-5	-	CASSQGQGSTQPQHF	TGTGCCAGCAGCCAAGGACAGGGGAGCACTCAGCCCCAGCATTTT
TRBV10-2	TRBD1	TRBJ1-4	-	CASSEPRQGDEKLFF	TGCGCCAGCAGTGAGCCCCGGCAGGGGGATGAAAAACTGTTTTTT
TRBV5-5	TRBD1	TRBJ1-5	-	CASSLELDRGNQPQHF	TGTGCCAGCAGCTTGGAACTGGACAGGGGTAATCAGCCCCAGCATTTT
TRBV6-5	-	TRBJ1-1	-	CASSYQGEAFF	TGTGCCAGCAGTTATCAGGGGGAAGCTTTCTTT
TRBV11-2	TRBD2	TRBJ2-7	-	CASSDQPGLAGEEQYF	TGTGCCAGCAGCGACCAACCTGGACTAGCGGGGGAAGAGCAGTACTTC
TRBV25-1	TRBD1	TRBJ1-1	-	CASSSGQGISNTEAFF	TGTGCCAGCAGCTCCGGACAGGGGATTTCGAACACTGAAGCTTTCTTT
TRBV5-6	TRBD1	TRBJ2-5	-	CASSFLTGAGETQYF	TGTGCCAGCAGCTTTCTGACAGGGGCTGGGGAGACCCAGTACTTC
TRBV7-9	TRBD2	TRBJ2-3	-	CASSLLAGESKDTQYF	TGTGCCAGCAGCTTACTCGCGGGGGAGAGTAAAGATACGCAGTATTTT
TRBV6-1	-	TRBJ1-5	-	CASSDQEGRIGYSNQPQHF	TGTGCCAGCAGTGACCAGGAGGGAAGAATTGGATATAGCAATCAGCCCCAGCATTTT
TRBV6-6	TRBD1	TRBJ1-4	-	CASSRGQDNEKLFF	TGTGCCAGCAGCCGCGGACAGGATAATGAAAAACTGTTTTTT
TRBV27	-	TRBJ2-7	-	CASARQDNREQYF	TGTGCCAGCGCTCGACAGGACAATAGGGAGCAGTACTTC
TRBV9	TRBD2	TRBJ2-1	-	CASSIRTSGGHEQFF	TGTGCCAGCAGCATCCGGACTAGCGGGGGGCATGAGCAGTTCTTC
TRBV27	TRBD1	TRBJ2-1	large	CASSSGGTGAGEQFF	TGTGCCAGCAGTTCCGGGGGGACAGGGGCTGGTGAGCAGTTCTTC
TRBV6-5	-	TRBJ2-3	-	CASSYSDSSTDTQYF	TGTGCCAGCAGTTACTCGGACTCTAGCACAGATACGCAGTATTTT
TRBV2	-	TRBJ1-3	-	CASTRRSSGNTIYF	TGTGCCAGCACCCGAAGGAGCTCTGGAAACACCATATATTTT
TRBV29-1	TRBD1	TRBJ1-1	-	CSVGQATEAFF	TGCAGCGTAGGACAGGCCACTGAAGCTTTCTTT
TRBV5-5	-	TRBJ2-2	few	CASKIEGSSNTGELFF	TGTGCCAGCAAAATAGAGGGCAGTTCGAACACCGGGGAGCTGTTTTTT
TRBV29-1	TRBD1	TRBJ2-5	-	CSVDRGRETQYF	TGCAGCGTCGACAGGGGCCGAGAGACCCAGTACTTC